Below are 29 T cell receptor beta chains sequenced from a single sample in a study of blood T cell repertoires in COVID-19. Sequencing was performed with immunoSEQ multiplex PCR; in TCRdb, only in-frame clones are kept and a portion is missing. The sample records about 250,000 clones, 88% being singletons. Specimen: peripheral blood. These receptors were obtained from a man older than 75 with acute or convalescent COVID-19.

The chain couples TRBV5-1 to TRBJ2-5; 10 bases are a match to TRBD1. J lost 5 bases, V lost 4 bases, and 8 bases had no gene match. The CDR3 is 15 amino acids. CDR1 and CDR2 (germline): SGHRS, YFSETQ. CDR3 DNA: TGCGCCAGCAGCGTGGGACAGGGGTTTCTGGAGACCCAGTACTTC. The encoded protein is CASSVGQGFLETQYF.

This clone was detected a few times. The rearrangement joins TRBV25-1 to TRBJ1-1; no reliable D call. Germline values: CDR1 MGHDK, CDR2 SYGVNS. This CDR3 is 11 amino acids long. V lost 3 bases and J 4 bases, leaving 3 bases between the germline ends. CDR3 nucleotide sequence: TGTGCCAGCAGTGATCGCACTGAAGCTTTCTTT. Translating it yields CASSDRTEAFF.

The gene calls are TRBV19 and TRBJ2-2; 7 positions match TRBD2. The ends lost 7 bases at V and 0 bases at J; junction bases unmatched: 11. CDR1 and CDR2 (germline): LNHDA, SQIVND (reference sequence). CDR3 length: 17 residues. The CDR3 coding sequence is TGTGCCAGTACCCCGACCAGACTAGCAGCGAACACCGGGGAGCTGTTTTTT. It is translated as CASTPTRLAANTGELFF.

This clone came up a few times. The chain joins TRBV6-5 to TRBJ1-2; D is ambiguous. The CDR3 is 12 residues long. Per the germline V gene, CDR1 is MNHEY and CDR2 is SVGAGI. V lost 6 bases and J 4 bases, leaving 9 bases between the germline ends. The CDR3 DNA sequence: TGTGCCAGCAGCCTAAGAGGCTATGGCTACACCTTC. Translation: CASSLRGYGYTF.

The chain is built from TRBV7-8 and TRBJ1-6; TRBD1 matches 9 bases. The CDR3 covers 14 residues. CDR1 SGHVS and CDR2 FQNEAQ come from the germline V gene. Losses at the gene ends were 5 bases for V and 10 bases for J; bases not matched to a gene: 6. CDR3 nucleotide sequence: TGTGCCAGCAGCCCGGACAGGGGAATGTCACCCCTCCACTTT. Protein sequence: CASSPDRGMSPLHF.

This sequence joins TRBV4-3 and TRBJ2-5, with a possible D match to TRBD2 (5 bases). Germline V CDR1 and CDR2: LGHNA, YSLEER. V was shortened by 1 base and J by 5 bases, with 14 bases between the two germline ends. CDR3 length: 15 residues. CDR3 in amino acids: CASSQVNLGIETQYF. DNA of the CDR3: TGCGCCAGCAGCCAAGTCAACCTCGGGATTGAGACCCAGTACTTC.

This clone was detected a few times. As DNA, the CDR3 is TGTGCCAGCAGCTTCAATCGGCAGGCGGGGGGCGCAAATGGCTACACCTTC. Its translation is CASSFNRQAGGANGYTF. The rearrangement uses TRBV3-1 (or the pseudogene TRBV3-2) and TRBJ1-2; the D gene is possibly TRBD1 (6 bases). Germline V gene data show CDR1 as LGHDT and CDR2 as YNNKEL (reference sequence). V lost 5 bases, J lost 6 bases, and 25 bases lay in between. This CDR3 contains 17 residues.

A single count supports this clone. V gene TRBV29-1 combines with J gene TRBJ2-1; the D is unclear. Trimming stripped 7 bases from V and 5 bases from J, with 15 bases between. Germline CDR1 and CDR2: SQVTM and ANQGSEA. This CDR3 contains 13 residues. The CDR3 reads CSATPSSNNEQFF. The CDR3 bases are TGCAGCGCTACACCCTCGTCAAACAATGAGCAGTTCTTC.

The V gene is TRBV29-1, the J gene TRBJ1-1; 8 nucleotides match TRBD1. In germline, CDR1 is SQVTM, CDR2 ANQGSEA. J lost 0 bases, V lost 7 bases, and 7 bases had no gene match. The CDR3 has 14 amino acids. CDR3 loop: CSGAGTGVNTEAFF. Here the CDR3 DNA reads TGCAGCGGGGCCGGGACAGGAGTGAACACTGAAGCTTTCTTT.

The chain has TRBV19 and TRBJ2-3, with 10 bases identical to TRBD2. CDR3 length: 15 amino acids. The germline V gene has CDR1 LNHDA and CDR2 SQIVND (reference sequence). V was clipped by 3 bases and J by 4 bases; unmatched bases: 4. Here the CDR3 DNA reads TGTGCCAGTAGTATGGTAGCGGGAGGTTCAGATACGCAGTATTTT. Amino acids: CASSMVAGGSDTQYF.

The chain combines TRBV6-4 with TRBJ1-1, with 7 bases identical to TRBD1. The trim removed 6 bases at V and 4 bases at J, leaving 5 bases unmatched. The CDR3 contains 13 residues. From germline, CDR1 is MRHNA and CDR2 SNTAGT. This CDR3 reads CASRAGGGTEAFF. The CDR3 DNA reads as TGTGCCAGCAGGGCAGGGGGTGGCACTGAAGCTTTCTTT.

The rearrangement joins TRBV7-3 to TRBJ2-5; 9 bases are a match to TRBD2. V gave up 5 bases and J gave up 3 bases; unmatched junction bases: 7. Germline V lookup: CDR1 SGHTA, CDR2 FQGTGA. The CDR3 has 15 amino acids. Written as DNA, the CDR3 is TGTGCCAGCAGCCCCGAGGTAGCGGGGGAAGAGACCCAGTACTTC. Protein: CASSPEVAGEETQYF.

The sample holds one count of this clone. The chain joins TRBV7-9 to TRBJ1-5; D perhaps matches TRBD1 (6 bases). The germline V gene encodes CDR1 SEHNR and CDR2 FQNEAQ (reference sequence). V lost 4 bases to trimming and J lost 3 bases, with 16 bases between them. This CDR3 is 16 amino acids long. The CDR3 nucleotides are TGTGCCAGCAGCTCTACGGACAGCTCGTCCAATCAGCCCCAGCATTTT. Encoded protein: CASSSTDSSSNQPQHF. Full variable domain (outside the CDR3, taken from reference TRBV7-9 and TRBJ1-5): DTGVSQNPRHKITKRGQNVTFRCDPISEHNRLYWYRQTLGQGPEFLTYFQNEAQLEKSRLLSDRFSAERPKGSFSTLEIQRTEQGDSAMYLCASSSTDSSSNQPQHFGDGTRLSIL.

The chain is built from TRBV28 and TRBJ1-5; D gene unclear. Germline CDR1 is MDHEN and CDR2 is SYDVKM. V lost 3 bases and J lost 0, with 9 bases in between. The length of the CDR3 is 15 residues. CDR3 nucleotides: TGTGCCAGCAGTTTTACCGGGGTTAGCAATCAGCCCCAGCATTTT. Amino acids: CASSFTGVSNQPQHF.

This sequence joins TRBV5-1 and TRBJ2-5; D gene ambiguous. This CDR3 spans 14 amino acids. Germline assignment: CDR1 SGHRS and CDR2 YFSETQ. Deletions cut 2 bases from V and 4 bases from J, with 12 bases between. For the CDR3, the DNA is TGCGCCAGCAGCTTTGACAACGTACTAGAGACCCAGTACTTC. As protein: CASSFDNVLETQYF.

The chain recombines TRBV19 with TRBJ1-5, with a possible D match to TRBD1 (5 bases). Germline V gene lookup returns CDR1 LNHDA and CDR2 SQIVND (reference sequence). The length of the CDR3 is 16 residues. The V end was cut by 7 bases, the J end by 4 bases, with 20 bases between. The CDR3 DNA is TGTGCCAGTACCCCTCAGGAGGGGAGCACTAATCAGCCCCAGCATTTT. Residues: CASTPQEGSTNQPQHF.

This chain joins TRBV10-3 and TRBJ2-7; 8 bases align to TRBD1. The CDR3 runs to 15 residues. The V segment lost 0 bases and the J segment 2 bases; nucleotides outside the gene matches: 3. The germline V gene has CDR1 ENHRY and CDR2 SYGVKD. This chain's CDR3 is CAISESSDRAYEQYF. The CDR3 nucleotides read TGTGCCATCAGTGAGTCGTCGGACAGGGCCTACGAGCAGTACTTC.

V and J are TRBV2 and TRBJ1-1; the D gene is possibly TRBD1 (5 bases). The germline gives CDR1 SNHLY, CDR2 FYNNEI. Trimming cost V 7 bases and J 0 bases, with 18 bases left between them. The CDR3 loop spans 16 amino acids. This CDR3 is CASTKLSGTVNTEAFF. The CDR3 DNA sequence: TGTGCCAGCACCAAGTTAAGCGGGACGGTGAACACTGAAGCTTTCTTT.

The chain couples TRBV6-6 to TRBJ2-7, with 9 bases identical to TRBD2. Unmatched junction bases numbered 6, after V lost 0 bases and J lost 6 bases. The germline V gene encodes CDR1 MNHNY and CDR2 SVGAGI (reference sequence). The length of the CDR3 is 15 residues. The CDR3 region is CASSYSLAGVAEQYF. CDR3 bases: TGTGCCAGCAGTTACTCCTTAGCGGGAGTGGCCGAGCAGTACTTC.

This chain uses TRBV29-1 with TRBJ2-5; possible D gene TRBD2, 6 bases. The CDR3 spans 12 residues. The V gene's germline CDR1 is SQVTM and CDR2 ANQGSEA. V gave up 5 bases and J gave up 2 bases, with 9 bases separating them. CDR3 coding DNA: TGCAGCGTTAGACTAGTGCAAGAGACCCAGTACTTC. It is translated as CSVRLVQETQYF. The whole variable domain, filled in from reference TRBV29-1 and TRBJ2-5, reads SAVISQKPSRDICQRGTSLTIQCQVDSQVTMMFWYRQQPGQSLTLIATANQGSEATYESGFVIDKFPISRPNLTFSTLTVSNMSPEDSSIYLCSVRLVQETQYFGPGTRLLVL.

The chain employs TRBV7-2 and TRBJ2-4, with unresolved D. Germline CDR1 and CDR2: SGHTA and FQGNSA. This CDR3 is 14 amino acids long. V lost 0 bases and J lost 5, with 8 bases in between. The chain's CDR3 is CASSLAYGENIQYF. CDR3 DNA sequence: TGTGCCAGCAGCTTAGCGTACGGAGAAAACATTCAGTACTTC.

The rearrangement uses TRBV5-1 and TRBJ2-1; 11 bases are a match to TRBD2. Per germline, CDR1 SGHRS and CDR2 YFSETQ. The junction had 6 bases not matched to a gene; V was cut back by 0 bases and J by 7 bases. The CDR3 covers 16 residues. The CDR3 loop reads CASSLVVTSGNNEQFF. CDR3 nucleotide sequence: TGCGCCAGCAGCTTGGTTGTGACTAGCGGGAATAATGAGCAGTTCTTC.

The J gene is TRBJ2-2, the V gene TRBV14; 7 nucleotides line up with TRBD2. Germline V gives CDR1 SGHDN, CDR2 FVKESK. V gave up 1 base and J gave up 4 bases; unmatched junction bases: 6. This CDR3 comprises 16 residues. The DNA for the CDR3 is TGTGCCAGCAGCCAAGTTCTGACTAGCAGCACCGGGGAGCTGTTTTTT. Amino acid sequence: CASSQVLTSSTGELFF.

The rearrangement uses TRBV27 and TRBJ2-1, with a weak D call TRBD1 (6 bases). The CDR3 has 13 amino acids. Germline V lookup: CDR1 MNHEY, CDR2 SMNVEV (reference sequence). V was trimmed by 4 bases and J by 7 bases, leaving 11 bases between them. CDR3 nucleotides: TGTGCCAGCAGTTGGGGAACAGGGAATGAGCAGTTCTTC. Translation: CASSWGTGNEQFF.

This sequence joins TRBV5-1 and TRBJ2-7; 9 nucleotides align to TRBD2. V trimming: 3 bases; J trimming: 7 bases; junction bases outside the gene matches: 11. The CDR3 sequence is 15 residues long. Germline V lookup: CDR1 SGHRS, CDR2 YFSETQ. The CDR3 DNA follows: TGCGCCAGCAGCTCTAGCGGGATTGGGGCTGGAGAGCAGTACTTC. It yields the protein CASSSSGIGAGEQYF.

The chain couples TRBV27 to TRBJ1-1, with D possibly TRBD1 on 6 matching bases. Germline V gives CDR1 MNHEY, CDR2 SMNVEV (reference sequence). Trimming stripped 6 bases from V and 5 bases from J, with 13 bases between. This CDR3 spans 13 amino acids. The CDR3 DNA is TGTGCCAGCAGCTCCGGGACAACAACTGAAGCTTTCTTT. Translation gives CASSSGTTTEAFF.

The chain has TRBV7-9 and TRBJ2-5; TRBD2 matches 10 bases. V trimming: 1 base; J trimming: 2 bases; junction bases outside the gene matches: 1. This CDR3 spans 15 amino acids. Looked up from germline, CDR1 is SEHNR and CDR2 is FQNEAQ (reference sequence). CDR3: CASSLGTSGQETQYF. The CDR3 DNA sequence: TGTGCCAGCAGCTTAGGGACTAGCGGACAAGAGACCCAGTACTTC.

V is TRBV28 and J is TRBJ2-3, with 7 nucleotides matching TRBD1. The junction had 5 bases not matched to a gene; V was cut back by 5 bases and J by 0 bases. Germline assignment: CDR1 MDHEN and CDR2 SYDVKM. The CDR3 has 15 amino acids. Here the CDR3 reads CASSPLDRSTDTQYF. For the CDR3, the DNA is TGTGCCAGCAGTCCGTTGGACAGGAGCACAGATACGCAGTATTTT.

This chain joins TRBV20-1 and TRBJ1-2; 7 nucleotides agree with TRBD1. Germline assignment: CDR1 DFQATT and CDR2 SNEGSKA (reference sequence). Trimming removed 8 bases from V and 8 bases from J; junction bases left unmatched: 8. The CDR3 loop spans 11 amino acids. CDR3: CSLEGAGGYTF. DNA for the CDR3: TGCAGTTTAGAGGGGGCTGGAGGCTACACCTTC.